This T cell receptor (beta chain) derives from a study of beta chain features in type 1 diabetes. The wider study: Patients and healthy donors were similar in age, gender and cell yields. Examination covered fewer than 110 million sorted cells spanning all samples.

Study outcomes and limitations: The naive, central memory and Treg TCRB repertoires showed an apparent similarity that was greater among patients than among healthy donors. Shortening of TCRB CDR3s, moderate but significant, appeared in all four CD4+ subsets of Type 1 diabetes patients.

Note on this clone: Its target is not known.

There was one heparinised blood draw per donor, averaging about 110 mL. The CDR3 extends over 15 amino acids. After removal of 6 bases from V and 7 bases from J, the junction contained 11 bases not matched to a gene. Germline V lookup: CDR1 SGDLS, CDR2 YYNGEE. Expressed TCRB transcripts got sequenced, as all isolated RNA was reverse transcribed. The assay was immunoSEQ multiplex PCR, and TCRdb's table has in-frame clones only and misses some. The sample gives around 650,000 clones, approximately 13% of which show up once; 0.095% to 0.15% is in the top ten. The sample comprised naive CD4+ T cells from blood. The chain carries TRBV9 and TRBJ1-2; 11 nucleotides match TRBD1. The TCR originated in a man aged 30 to 39 with type 1 diabetes. This chain's CDR3 is CASTLEGQGARGYTF. The CDR3 coding sequence is TGTGCCAGCACCCTTGAAGGACAGGGGGCGCGTGGCTACACCTTC.